These 27 T cell receptor beta chains originate from one sample sequenced in a study of T cells in Graves' hyperthyroidism and ophthalmopathy (dated by TCRdb to about 2019). The receptor library was made with multiplex PCR. The run used an Illumina HiSeq 2000. Amplification of TCR beta CDR3 regions was carried out from RNA transcripts. The TCR CDR3 was subjected to a first round of RT-PCR using the HTBI primer set and the Qiagen OneStep RT-PCR kit. The public reads were run again by TCRdb, first through fastp at Q25 and then through MiXCR, and only productive beta chains were kept. Here each entry gathers all rows of one CDR3 protein and keeps the most common genes and DNA. This sample has 490,000 or so distinct CDR3 sequences in its table, and about 16% of those were observed once. Approximately 32% of the sample is in the top ten clones. The sequenced sample was blood. All receptors derive from a woman between 25 and 40 years old with Graves' ophthalmopathy.

Note on this clonotype: A much larger clone differs by one base, so this may be a read error. The J gene is TRBJ2-1, the V gene TRBV29-1; 10 bases are shared with TRBD2. The CDR3 loop spans 13 amino acids. Per germline, CDR1 SQVTM and CDR2 ANQGSEA. Germline trimming cut 7 bases from V and 5 bases from J; bases unmatched to any gene: 5. This CDR3 is CSAAGTSDNEQFF. CDR3 DNA: TGCAGCGCCGCTGGGACTAGCGACAATGAGCAGTTCTTC.

This rearrangement joins TRBV7-9 to TRBJ2-7; a possible D gene is TRBD2 (5 bases). The CDR3 has 15 amino acids. Trimming stripped 5 bases from V and 1 base from J, with 15 bases between. CDR1 SEHNR and CDR2 FQNEAQ come from the germline V gene (reference sequence). The CDR3 bases are TGTGCCAGCAGCCTGGACCGGGATTTATCCTACGAGCAGTACTTC. Protein product: CASSLDRDLSYEQYF.

The gene calls are TRBV20-1 and TRBJ2-1, with TRBD2 identical over 12 bases. Germline V gives CDR1 DFQATT, CDR2 SNEGSKA (reference sequence). The CDR3 consists of 13 residues. The CDR3 loop is CSRGTSGSNEQFF. In nucleotides, the CDR3 is TGCAGCAGAGGGACTAGCGGGTCCAATGAGCAGTTCTTC.

J is TRBJ1-3 and V is TRBV6-1, with a weak D call TRBD1 (5 bases). Germline V CDR1 and CDR2: MNHNS, SASEGT. The CDR3 covers 15 residues. Trimming shortened V by 7 bases and J by 4 bases, and 17 bases separated the two germline ends. The CDR3 protein is CASNDRGSKGNTIYF. CDR3 DNA sequence: TGTGCCAGCAACGATCGGGGGTCGAAAGGAAACACCATATATTTT.

The chain is built from TRBV2 and TRBJ1-1; no definite D call. The ends were cut back, 2 bases at V and 2 bases at J, with 6 bases in the middle. This CDR3 region has 13 residues. Germline V CDR1 and CDR2: SNHLY, FYNNEI. CDR3 residues: CASSELENTEAFF. The DNA for the CDR3 is TGTGCCAGCAGTGAACTGGAAAACACTGAAGCTTTCTTT.

This clonotype appeared many times. The V gene is TRBV7-2, the J gene TRBJ2-6, with 7 positions matching TRBD2. The CDR3 covers 14 residues. V shed 6 bases, J shed 4 bases, and the junction held 3 bases outside the gene matches. CDR1 and CDR2 (germline): SGHTA, FQGNSA. CDR3 sequence reads: CASRTGGGANVLTF. In DNA form, the CDR3 reads TGTGCCAGCAGGACGGGGGGAGGGGCCAACGTCCTGACTTTC.

This clonotype occurred a few times. The chain couples TRBV4-3 to TRBJ2-2, with D maybe TRBD2 (6 bases). Germline V gene lookup returns CDR1 LGHNA and CDR2 YSLEER. CDR3 size: 16 residues. The V end lost 0 bases, the J end lost 4 bases, and 12 bases lay between the germline ends. DNA for the CDR3: TGCGCCAGCAGCCAAGAGAGGAGGGTGGGCACCGGGGAGCTGTTTTTT. Translation: CASSQERRVGTGELFF.

The chain has TRBV5-5 and TRBJ2-1; TRBD1 or TRBD2 may be the D gene (7 bases each). Germline loops: CDR1 SGHKS, CDR2 YYEKEE (reference sequence). Deletions cut 0 bases from V and 4 bases from J, with 26 bases between. CDR3 length: 20 amino acids. The CDR3 is CASSLAPRGRREDTYNEQFF. For the CDR3, the DNA is TGTGCCAGCAGCTTGGCGCCCAGGGGGAGACGGGAGGACACTTACAATGAGCAGTTCTTC. Together with reference TRBV5-5 and TRBJ2-1, the CDR3 gives the full variable domain: DAGVTQSPTHLIKTRGQQVTLRCSPISGHKSVSWYQQVLGQGPQFIFQYYEKEERGRGNFPDRFSARQFPNYSSELNVNALLLGDSALYLCASSLAPRGRREDTYNEQFFGPGTRLTVL.

This clonotype was observed many times. The chain uses TRBV20-1 and TRBJ1-1, with a possible D match to TRBD1 (6 bases). The CDR3 has 13 residues. Germline V gene sequence: CDR1 DFQATT, CDR2 SNEGSKA (reference sequence). The germline V and J ends were trimmed by 6 bases and 4 bases, with 15 bases remaining between them. The CDR3 is CSAPEGGITEAFF. As DNA, the CDR3 is TGCAGTGCGCCGGAGGGGGGGATCACTGAAGCTTTCTTT.

This chain links TRBV11-2 with TRBJ1-5; D unclear. The V gene's germline CDR1 is SGHAT and CDR2 FQNNGV. V lost 1 base and J 2 bases, leaving 15 bases between the germline ends. The CDR3 length is 17 residues. The CDR3 sequence is CASSLGIRIAGNQPQHF. DNA for the CDR3: TGTGCCAGCAGCTTAGGTATTAGGATAGCTGGCAATCAGCCCCAGCATTTT.

This clonotype showed up just a few times. This CDR3 is CASSIYEGRGNQPQHF. In DNA, the CDR3 is TGTGCCAGTAGTATTTATGAGGGACGGGGGAATCAGCCCCAGCATTTT. V usage is TRBV19 and J usage is TRBJ1-5; a possible D gene is TRBD1 (5 bases). Germline assignment: CDR1 LNHDA and CDR2 SQIVND (reference sequence). This CDR3 is 16 amino acids long. V was trimmed by 3 bases and J by 4 bases, leaving 16 bases between them.

Ten or more counts support this clonotype. The V call is TRBV5-5, the J call TRBJ2-3; no reliable D call. CDR3 length: 13 residues. Germline V lookup: CDR1 SGHKS, CDR2 YYEKEE (reference sequence). Trimming stripped 4 bases from V and 0 bases from J, with 6 bases between. The CDR3 here is CASSLYSTDTQYF. Here the CDR3 DNA reads TGTGCCAGCAGCCTATACAGCACAGATACGCAGTATTTT. The full variable domain, with the rest looked up from reference TRBV5-5 and TRBJ2-3, is DAGVTQSPTHLIKTRGQQVTLRCSPISGHKSVSWYQQVLGQGPQFIFQYYEKEERGRGNFPDRFSARQFPNYSSELNVNALLLGDSALYLCASSLYSTDTQYFGPGTRLTVL.

A few counts support this clonotype. The V gene is TRBV6-5, the J gene TRBJ2-6; D remains unclear. This CDR3 region has 17 residues. Germline V gene data show CDR1 as MNHEY and CDR2 as SVGAGI. V lost 4 bases to trimming and J lost 0 bases, with 13 bases between them. CDR3 in DNA: TGTGCCAGCAGTTTGTGGTCCTCCAGCTCTGGGGCCAACGTCCTGACTTTC. Translating gives CASSLWSSSSGANVLTF.

This clonotype was picked up many times. The chain has TRBV28 and TRBJ1-5; weak D call: TRBD1 (6 bases). The CDR3 contains 15 residues. Germline-derived CDR1 and CDR2 are MDHEN and SYDVKM. Trimming left V 7 bases short and J 3 bases short, with 16 bases between. DNA of the CDR3: TGTGCCAGCATCCTTAGGAGGGGGGTCAATCAGCCCCAGCATTTT. Encoded protein: CASILRRGVNQPQHF.

This chain connects TRBV6-5 to TRBJ2-4; D remains ambiguous. The CDR3 totals 13 residues. Trimming shortened V by 7 bases and J by 1 base, and 8 bases separated the two germline ends. CDR1 MNHEY and CDR2 SVGAGI come from the germline V gene. The CDR3 nucleotides are TGTGCCAGCAAGTTGGATGCCAAAAACATTCAGTACTTC. This gives the protein CASKLDAKNIQYF.

The rearrangement uses TRBV7-2 and TRBJ2-1; D is perhaps TRBD2 (6 bases). V was clipped by 1 base and J by 3 bases, with 10 bases between them. The CDR3 has 15 residues. Looked up from germline, CDR1 is SGHTA and CDR2 is FQGNSA. In nucleotides, the CDR3 is TGTGCCAGCAGCTTAGGTTCGGGACTCTACAATGAGCAGTTCTTC. It codes for CASSLGSGLYNEQFF.

The chain uses TRBV20-1 and TRBJ1-2; D call uncertain. The CDR3 extends over 12 amino acids. The ends were cut back, 2 bases at V and 3 bases at J, with 7 bases in the middle. CDR1 is DFQATT and CDR2 is SNEGSKA in the germline V gene (reference sequence). The CDR3 nucleotides read TGCAGTGCTAGACTGGGTGACTATGGCTACACCTTC. Translated, it gives CSARLGDYGYTF.

This clonotype has ten or more counts. The CDR3: CASSLAAGGDEQFF. In nucleotides, the CDR3 is TGCGCCAGCAGCTTGGCGGCAGGGGGGGATGAGCAGTTCTTC. The chain couples TRBV5-1 to TRBJ2-1, with D tentatively TRBD1 or TRBD2 (7 bases each). The CDR3 is 14 residues long. Trimming shortened V by 0 bases and J by 8 bases, and 12 bases separated the two germline ends. Germline loops: CDR1 SGHRS, CDR2 YFSETQ.

The chain joins TRBV6-2 or TRBV6-3 to TRBJ2-7; 10 bases agree with TRBD1. The J segment lost 4 bases and the V segment lost 2 bases, leaving 5 bases of the junction unmatched. This CDR3 has 15 residues. CDR1 MNHEY and CDR2 SVGEGT come from the germline V gene. The CDR3: CASSYNGQGVYEQYF. The DNA of the CDR3 is TGTGCCAGCAGTTACAATGGACAGGGGGTTTACGAGCAGTACTTC.

This clonotype showed up just a few times. The CDR3 nucleotides read TGTGCCACCAGTTCCGTAAGCGGGAGTCTCACCGGGGAGCTGTTTTTT. This translates into CATSSVSGSLTGELFF. The V and J genes are TRBV24-1 and TRBJ2-2, with TRBD2 matching over 8 bases. CDR3 length: 16 amino acids. Losses at the gene ends were 6 bases for V and 4 bases for J; bases not matched to a gene: 9. Germline V gene sequence: CDR1 KGHDR, CDR2 SFDVKD.

In its sample, this clonotype was seen many times. The chain links TRBV3-1 to TRBJ2-1; 7 nucleotides match TRBD2. From germline, CDR1 is LGHDT and CDR2 YNNKEL (reference sequence). With 4 bases clipped from V and 3 bases from J, the junction kept 6 bases outside the gene matches. CDR3 length equals 15 residues. CDR3 in DNA: TGTGCCAGCAGCCCCCAGCGGGAACTCTACAATGAGCAGTTCTTC. Protein product: CASSPQRELYNEQFF.

Only a few counts were recorded for this clonotype. V is TRBV7-2 and J is TRBJ2-5; TRBD2 aligns across 13 bases. Trimming cost V 3 bases and J 5 bases; bases outside gene matches: 9. The germline V gene has CDR1 SGHTA and CDR2 FQGNSA. The CDR3 has 17 amino acids. This chain's CDR3 is CASSFSLAGGPGETQYF. The CDR3 DNA sequence: TGTGCCAGCAGCTTCTCACTAGCGGGAGGGCCAGGGGAGACCCAGTACTTC.

The rearrangement links TRBV27 to TRBJ1-1; D gene ambiguous. The CDR3 is made up of 12 amino acids. Germline lookup yields CDR1 MNHEY and CDR2 SMNVEV (reference sequence). The V gene lost 10 bases and the J gene lost 4 bases, with 13 bases spanning the gap. The CDR3 sequence: CANRTAGTEAFF. The CDR3, as DNA: TGTGCCAACCGGACGGCTGGCACTGAAGCTTTCTTT.

The chain uses TRBV12-3 or TRBV12-4 and TRBJ2-1, with a weak D call TRBD1 (6 bases). The CDR3 has 13 amino acids. Trimming removed 5 bases at V and 6 bases at J, with 11 bases between. The CDR3 bases are TGTGCCAGCAGTCCAACCAGGGGCAATGAGCAGTTCTTC. It encodes CASSPTRGNEQFF.

The genes are TRBV7-3 and TRBJ2-4; D remains unclear. The germline gives CDR1 SGHTA, CDR2 FQGTGA. The CDR3 is made up of 12 amino acids. V dropped 3 bases and J dropped 10 bases, with 10 bases sitting between them. CDR3 sequence: CASSLINEIQYF. The CDR3 DNA reads as TGTGCCAGCAGCTTGATAAACGAGATTCAGTACTTC.

The table lists this clonotype with a few counts. This chain uses TRBV10-3 with TRBJ2-7, with 7 bases that match TRBD2. Trimming at V came to 3 bases and at J to 6 bases, leaving 8 bases not matched to a gene. CDR3 length equals 14 residues. CDR1 ENHRY and CDR2 SYGVKD come from the germline V gene. CDR3 nucleotide sequence: TGTGCCATCAGTGAAGGAGTGTCGGGGGGCGAGCAGTACTTC. It yields the protein CAISEGVSGGEQYF.

This clonotype was observed at least ten times. This chain links TRBV5-1 with TRBJ2-7; D may be TRBD2 (6 bases). CDR3 length equals 16 residues. The germline V and J ends were trimmed by 1 base and 7 bases, with 21 bases remaining between them. Per germline, CDR1 SGHRS and CDR2 YFSETQ. The CDR3 here is CASSLISPDNGGEQYF. The DNA of the CDR3 is TGCGCCAGCAGCTTGATTAGCCCGGACAACGGGGGAGAGCAGTACTTC.